The subject of this entry is one T cell receptor beta chain. The entry originates in a study of OX40 agonist ivuxolimab in advanced cancers. Study-level information: Under the entry rules, prior anti-PD-1, anti-PD-L1 or anti-CTLA-4 therapy was allowed, and approximately 40% had some.

Some clones are missing from TCRdb's copy, which holds only in-frame ones; the method was immunoSEQ multiplex PCR. The sample has about 150,000 clones; more than 85% are singletons. Germline V gives CDR1 SGDLS, CDR2 YYNGEE. Trimming shortened V by 4 bases and J by 2 bases, and 15 bases separated the two germline ends. The CDR3 covers 15 residues. This clonotype was sampled from an adult with an advanced solid tumor such as melanoma, head and neck, liver or kidney cancer. The rearrangement links TRBV9 to TRBJ2-5; perhaps TRBD1 as D (5 bases). The material was CD4+ or CD8+ T cells sorted from blood, obtained in a trial of the OX40 agonist ivuxolimab. CDR3 in DNA: TGTGCCAGCAGCCCCAGGGTCGCGCCTCAAGAGACCCAGTACTTC. This gives the protein CASSPRVAPQETQYF.